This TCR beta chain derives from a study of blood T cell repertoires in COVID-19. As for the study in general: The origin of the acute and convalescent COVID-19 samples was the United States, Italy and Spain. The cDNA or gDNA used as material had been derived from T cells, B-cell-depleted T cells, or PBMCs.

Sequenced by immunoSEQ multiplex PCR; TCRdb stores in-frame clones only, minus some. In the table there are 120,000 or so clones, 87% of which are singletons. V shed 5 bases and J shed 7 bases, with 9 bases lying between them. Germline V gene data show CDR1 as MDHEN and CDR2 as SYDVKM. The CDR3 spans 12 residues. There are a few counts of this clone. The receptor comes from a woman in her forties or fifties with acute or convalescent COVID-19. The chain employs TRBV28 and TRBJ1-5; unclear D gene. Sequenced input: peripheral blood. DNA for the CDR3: TGTGCCAGCAGTCCGTACTCACAGCCCCAGCATTTT. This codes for CASSPYSQPQHF. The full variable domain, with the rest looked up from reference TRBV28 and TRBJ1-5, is DVKVTQSSRYLVKRTGEKVFLECVQDMDHENMFWYRQDPGLGLRLIYFSYDVKMKEKGDIPEGYSVSREKKERFSLILESASTNQTSMYLCASSPYSQPQHFGDGTRLSIL.